This is a list of T cell receptor beta chains from one sample in a study of OX40 agonist ivuxolimab in advanced cancers. The data were produced by immunoSEQ multiplex PCR, yet TCRdb's version contains in-frame clones alone and is incomplete. There are roughly 70,000 clones in the sample; about 90% occur only once, and approximately 2.3% lies in the top ten. The specimen comprised CD4+ or CD8+ T cells sorted from blood, sampled in a trial of the OX40 agonist ivuxolimab. The source is an adult with an advanced solid tumor such as melanoma, head and neck, liver or kidney cancer. The conserved cysteine and the conserved F or W are not part of the CDR3 here. The order of the fields is V gene, J gene, CDR3 protein.

TRBV19	TRBJ1-1	ASSIGPVAF
TRBV5-8	TRBJ1-1	ASSLRDPDTEAF
TRBV5-1	TRBJ2-2	ASSSLGPGELF
TRBV19	TRBJ1-5	ASSIQRTGFGNQPQH
TRBV5-6	TRBJ1-5	ASSLSNQPQH
TRBV5-1	TRBJ2-1	ASSLNLGQGATEQF
TRBV15	TRBJ2-2	ATSRVRAGELF
TRBV5-1	TRBJ2-1	ASSFPGGPSPRTSGDYNEQF
TRBV6-1	TRBJ1-1	ASSDLLNTEAF
TRBV11-2	TRBJ1-1	ASSARAGWNGTEAF
TRBV6-1	TRBJ1-1	ASSEVEGYTEAF
TRBV19	TRBJ2-5	ASSIEGGRGRETQY
TRBV5-1	TRBJ1-1	ASSLTGSNTEAF
TRBV5-6	TRBJ2-3	ASSSGQGSDTQY
TRBV5-1	TRBJ2-5	ASSLSGQGIETQY
TRBV28	TRBJ1-2	ASTPRGAGSGYT
TRBV27	TRBJ2-7	ASSLGGAPPYEQY
TRBV28	TRBJ2-3	ASSLPSRGTQY
TRBV7-3	TRBJ2-3	ASSFRDSTDTQY
TRBV7-9	TRBJ2-3	ASSPLGGSTDTQY
TRBV6-1	TRBJ2-7	ASTEGLAGYEQY
TRBV15	TRBJ2-1	ATSRDRVFEQF
TRBV18	TRBJ1-2	ASSQQTAADYVGYT
TRBV4-2	TRBJ2-2	ASGGKTSPGELF
TRBV2	TRBJ2-7	ASSEGLAGLREQY
TRBV2	TRBJ1-6	ASSASSTGGYNSPLH
TRBV5-1	TRBJ1-1	ASSFKTGGSNTEAF
TRBV4-1	TRBJ1-5	ASSQADDQPQH
TRBV4-2	TRBJ2-2	ASSQEGLVTGELF
TRBV7-8	TRBJ2-5	ASSPRTGVGETQY
TRBV18	TRBJ1-1	ASSRQGATNTEAF
TRBV4-1	TRBJ1-5	ASSLPDRSNQPQH
TRBV19	TRBJ1-1	ASSIGEGTEAF
TRBV5-1	TRBJ2-5	ASSSAAGDQETQY
TRBV7-2	TRBJ1-5	ASSFRGGSDQPQH
TRBV27	TRBJ2-1	ASSRRGSLETYNEQF
TRBV7-2	TRBJ2-3	ASSFFTDTQY
TRBV2	TRBJ1-2	ASSKSLIGVRTGYT
TRBV28	TRBJ2-1	ASRAGDGSKNEQF
TRBV19	TRBJ1-3	ATGVEGYNGNTIY
TRBV7-2	TRBJ1-2	ASTRQGMPGYT
TRBV4-1	TRBJ1-4	ASSQEGGRNEKLF
TRBV28	TRBJ1-1	ASSTGGRDTEAF
TRBV5-6	TRBJ1-3	ASSRGTGPGNTIY
TRBV7-2	TRBJ2-2	ASTRGAGTGELF
TRBV21-1	TRBJ2-5	ASSKSRGQGRRETQY
TRBV6-1	TRBJ2-1	ASSEYESRDYEQF
TRBV5-1	TRBJ1-1	ASSSNPGQGLDTEAF
TRBV5-4	TRBJ1-4	ASSHPGTSNEKLF
TRBV28	TRBJ2-7	ASKVSLGDPLY
TRBV5-1	TRBJ2-1	ASSSGNLVLV
TRBV6-6	TRBJ1-1	ASNWPVNTEAF
TRBV28	TRBJ1-1	ASSDNRGVNTEAF